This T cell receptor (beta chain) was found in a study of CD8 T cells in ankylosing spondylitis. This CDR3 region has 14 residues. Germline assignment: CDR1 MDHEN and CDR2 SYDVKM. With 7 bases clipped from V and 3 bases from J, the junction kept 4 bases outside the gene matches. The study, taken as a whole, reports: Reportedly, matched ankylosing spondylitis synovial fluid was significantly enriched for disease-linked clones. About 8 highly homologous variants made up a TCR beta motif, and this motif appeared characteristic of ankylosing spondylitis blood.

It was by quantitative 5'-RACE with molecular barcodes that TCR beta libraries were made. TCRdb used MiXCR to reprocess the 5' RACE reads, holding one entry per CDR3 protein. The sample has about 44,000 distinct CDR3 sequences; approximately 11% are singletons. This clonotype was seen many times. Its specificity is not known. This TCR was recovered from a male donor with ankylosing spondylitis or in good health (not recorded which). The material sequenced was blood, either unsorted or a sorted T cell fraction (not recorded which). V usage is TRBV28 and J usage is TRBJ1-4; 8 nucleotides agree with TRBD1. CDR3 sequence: CASTPGGPNEKLFF. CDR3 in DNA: TGTGCCAGCACCCCAGGGGGCCCTAATGAAAAACTGTTTTTT.